This T cell receptor beta chain was captured in a study of control samples from healthy donors and cancer patients. The ends were cut back, 5 bases at V and 1 base at J, with 9 bases in the middle. The germline V gene has CDR1 GTSNPN and CDR2 SVGIG (reference sequence). This CDR3 is built from 13 residues. TCRdb's copy holds only in-frame clones and misses some; the assay was immunoSEQ multiplex PCR. The sample yields 150,000 or so clones, 88% seen once. This TCR was sampled from a man between 18 and 29 years old in good health. Sequencing was performed on blood. J is TRBJ1-5 and V is TRBV30, with D unclear. The CDR3 coding sequence is TGTGCCTGGGGGCTTGGGAGCAATCAGCCCCAGCATTTT. Amino acids: CAWGLGSNQPQHF.